The present TCR beta chain was sequenced within a study of blood T cell repertoires in COVID-19. As for the study in general: From T cells, B-cell-depleted T cells, or PBMCs came the material, which was cDNA or gDNA.

CDR1 LGHDT and CDR2 YNNKEL come from the germline V gene (reference sequence). The CDR3 length is 13 residues. The V end was cut by 3 bases, the J end by 5 bases, with 10 bases between. To note about this clone: Other nucleotide sequences from this sample produce the same CDR3.

TCRdb's table, derived via immunoSEQ multiplex PCR, lists solely in-frame clones and lacks some. In the table there are around 290,000 clones, 86% of which are singletons. The sequenced sample consisted of peripheral blood. The chain is built from TRBV3-1 (or the pseudogene TRBV3-2) and TRBJ1-1, with a tentative D call TRBD1 (6 bases). The sequence came from a woman aged 70-85 years with COVID-19, enrolled during active disease. CDR3 sequence reads: CASSQGRGTEAFF. The CDR3, as DNA: TGTGCCAGCAGCCAGGGAAGGGGGACTGAAGCTTTCTTT.